This T cell receptor beta chain was recovered during a study of blood T cell repertoires in COVID-19. Clones were sequenced by immunoSEQ multiplex PCR, and TCRdb holds only the in-frame ones, with some missing. This table holds over 150,000 clones, about 87% found once. This clone was recorded only once. The clonotype comes from a woman aged 65 to 85 with COVID-19, enrolled during active disease. Sequenced sample: peripheral blood.

The DNA of the CDR3 is TGTGCCAGCAGAGGACAGGGTGGAGAAAAACTGTTTTTT. Its translation: CASRGQGGEKLFF. V usage is TRBV27 and J usage is TRBJ1-4, with 8 bases identical to TRBD1. Germline CDR1 MNHEY, CDR2 SMNVEV (reference sequence). The CDR3 totals 13 residues. J lost 8 bases, V lost 6 bases, and 5 bases had no gene match.